The 10 T cell receptor beta chains presented below share a single source sample, sequenced in a study of blood T cell repertoires in COVID-19. The repertoire was sequenced with immunoSEQ multiplex PCR; TCRdb's copy has only in-frame clones and lacks some. Of a few hundred thousand clones in the sample, about 90% were seen once. The sample taken for sequencing was peripheral blood. These TCRs come from a man aged 18-30 years with active or convalescent COVID-19.

The gene calls are TRBV5-5 and TRBJ1-2, with D maybe TRBD1 (5 bases). Trimming removed 0 bases at V and 0 bases at J, with 6 bases between. CDR1 and CDR2 from the germline V gene are SGHKS and YYEKEE (reference sequence). This CDR3 comprises 14 residues. The CDR3 bases are TGTGCCAGCAGCTTGGAGGGGACTAACTATGGCTACACCTTC. Translating gives CASSLEGTNYGYTF.

V gene TRBV12-5 combines with J gene TRBJ1-2; D is ambiguous. V dropped 3 bases and J dropped 0 bases, with 11 bases sitting between them. The CDR3 covers 15 residues. Per the germline V gene, CDR1 is LGHNT and CDR2 is FRNRAP. CDR3: CASGFAGGANYGYTF. The CDR3 DNA sequence: TGTGCTAGTGGTTTCGCCGGCGGTGCTAACTATGGCTACACCTTC.

The chain recombines TRBV27 with TRBJ2-1, with D perhaps matching TRBD2 (5 bases). The germline CDR1 and CDR2 sequences are MNHEY and SMNVEV (reference sequence). The V end was cut by 7 bases, the J end by 3 bases, with 10 bases between. The length of the CDR3 is 13 residues. The CDR3 loop is CASMDGIYNEQFF. CDR3 nucleotide sequence: TGTGCCAGCATGGACGGGATCTACAATGAGCAGTTCTTC.

The CDR3 sequence is CASSLGTAGWDQYF. CDR3 DNA: TGCGCCAGCAGCTTGGGGACTGCGGGATGGGACCAGTACTTC. V gene TRBV5-1 combines with J gene TRBJ2-5; possible D gene TRBD2, 6 bases. The CDR3 has 14 amino acids. V was clipped by 0 bases and J by 10 bases, with 16 bases between them. The germline V gene has CDR1 SGHRS and CDR2 YFSETQ.

The rearrangement uses TRBV25-1 and TRBJ1-1; D is ambiguous. V gave up 4 bases and J gave up 4 bases, with 16 bases separating them. This CDR3 has 15 residues. Per germline, CDR1 MGHDK and CDR2 SYGVNS. CDR3 loop: CASSGGGGFSTEAFF. CDR3 nucleotide sequence: TGTGCCAGCAGTGGGGGAGGAGGGTTTAGCACTGAAGCTTTCTTT.

The V call is TRBV11-2, the J call TRBJ1-3; D perhaps matches TRBD1 (5 bases). Trimming took off 1 base at V and 0 bases at J, with 7 bases between the two ends. CDR3 length: 15 residues. Germline CDR1 SGHAT, CDR2 FQNNGV. CDR3: CASSLVQGSGNTIYF. CDR3 nucleotide sequence: TGTGCCAGCAGCTTAGTCCAGGGCTCTGGAAACACCATATATTTT.

This clone was found once. The chain couples TRBV27 to TRBJ2-3; 8 bases fit TRBD1. The V gene end was trimmed by 5 bases and the J gene end by 0 bases; junction bases not matched to a gene: 4. Germline V gene lookup returns CDR1 MNHEY and CDR2 SMNVEV (reference sequence). The CDR3 sequence is 15 residues long. The chain's CDR3 is CASSPRGRSTDTQYF. DNA for the CDR3: TGTGCCAGCAGTCCCAGGGGGCGAAGCACAGATACGCAGTATTTT.

This clone is a singleton in its sample. The chain joins TRBV15 to TRBJ1-5; no firm D call. V was cut by 0 bases and J by 3 bases, with 9 bases left in between. Germline V gene data show CDR1 as LNHNV and CDR2 as YYDKDF (reference sequence). This CDR3 spans 15 amino acids. In DNA, the CDR3 is TGTGCCACCAGCAGAGATGGGCAAGTCAATCAGCCCCAGCATTTT. Its protein is CATSRDGQVNQPQHF.

The V call is TRBV18, the J call TRBJ2-1, with TRBD2 identical over 11 bases. This CDR3 is built from 15 residues. The trim removed 4 bases at V and 8 bases at J, leaving 7 bases unmatched. CDR1 is KGHSH and CDR2 is LQKENI in the germline V gene. For the CDR3, the DNA is TGTGCCAGCTCACTACTAGCGGGGGCTGGCGATGAGCAGTTCTTC. Translated: CASSLLAGAGDEQFF.

V usage is TRBV6-5 and J usage is TRBJ1-2, with TRBD1 matching 7 bases. Per germline, CDR1 MNHEY and CDR2 SVGAGI. The CDR3 has 13 residues. Trimming took 7 bases from V and 2 from J; bases not matched to a gene: 4. The CDR3 coding sequence is TGTGCCAGCACTCCGACAGGGAACTATGGCTACACCTTC. This codes for CASTPTGNYGYTF.